The rows below give T cell receptor beta chains drawn from one sample of a study of T cells expressing NK-cell markers. From its re-call of the 5' RACE reads, TCRdb lists each CDR3 protein once, without DNA. Its clone listing holds 150,000 to 200,000 distinct CDR3 sequences. Sample: blood T cells: a sorted CD56 or NKG2C T cell subset, CD4+ or CD8+ T cells, or bulk PBMC T cells (not recorded which). These receptors were taken from a woman between 18 and 69 years old in good health. The CDR3 runs from the conserved cysteine through the conserved F or W. Only some rows state a clone size, as once, few, many or a class for expanded clones.

j_call,clone_size,v_call,cdr3_aa
TRBJ2-3,.,TRBV6-2/TRBV6-3,CASSSPGSTDTQYF
TRBJ1-5,.,TRBV6-1,CASMGAGGQPQHF
TRBJ2-3,.,TRBV29-1,CSGESSGSADTQYF
TRBJ2-7,.,TRBV2,CASTRTGGFDEQYF
TRBJ1-1,.,TRBV28,CASSLSGQGWVNTEAFF
TRBJ2-7,.,TRBV7-2,CASSLAGTGSYEQYF
TRBJ1-1,.,TRBV27,CASSSLGQGWNTEAFF
TRBJ2-7,.,TRBV20-1,CSAQGAQGFRLYEQYF
TRBJ2-5,.,TRBV9,CASSAGTGIPSETQYF
TRBJ2-4,.,TRBV19,CAQRRDRGHLAKNIQYF
TRBJ2-1,.,TRBV5-4,CASSLSLAGVGEQFF
TRBJ1-2,.,TRBV3-1,CASSQLGGGGYTF
TRBJ2-3,.,TRBV9,CASSETPSGGHDTQYF
TRBJ2-2,medium-sized,TRBV12-3/TRBV12-4,CASSLIGRANTGELFF
TRBJ1-5,.,TRBV5-5,CASSWGSNQPQHF
TRBJ2-7,.,TRBV18,CASSPFQASGIYEQYF
TRBJ2-1,.,TRBV5-1,CASRPSSYNEQFF
TRBJ2-1,.,TRBV20-1,CSATGPGGNSYNEQFF
TRBJ2-5,.,TRBV5-4,CASRNTTGVQETQYF
TRBJ2-3,.,TRBV9,CASSVVAGGVLDTQYF
TRBJ1-4,.,TRBV7-9,CASSPSTGDYEKLFF
TRBJ2-3,.,TRBV20-1,CSASPGGFADTQYF
TRBJ2-2,.,TRBV28,CASSSGGTFNTGELFF
TRBJ1-6,.,TRBV5-1,CASSLKYNSPLHF
TRBJ2-7,.,TRBV18,CASSHTGTSGSYEQYF
TRBJ1-2,.,TRBV3-1,CASSQRGTPNYGYTF